This T cell receptor (beta chain) derives from a study of blood T cell repertoires in COVID-19. About the study: Both acute and convalescent COVID-19 samples were obtained from the United States, Italy and Spain. Sample material is recorded as cDNA or gDNA derived from T cells, B-cell-depleted T cells, or PBMCs.

Participants were aged 18 to 89 years from 20 to 30 US areas. In assigning cohorts, the study relied on participant-reported clinical history. Sequencing used immunoSEQ multiplex PCR; TCRdb keeps in-frame clones, though not all of them. The sample holds under 200,000 clones; more than 70% are singletons and the top ten take 5.6%. The length of the CDR3 is 13 residues. V lost 11 bases to trimming and J lost 7 bases; unmatched junction nucleotides: 7. Per germline, CDR1 LNHDA and CDR2 SQIVND (reference sequence). This sequence was found in a man aged 35 to 55 with acute COVID-19. Sequenced material: PBMCs or T cells enriched from blood (not recorded which). V is TRBV19 and J is TRBJ2-1; TRBD2 matches 11 bases. CDR3 DNA: TGTGCCCGTGTACTAGCGGGAGAAAATGAGCAGTTCTTC. Its protein product is CARVLAGENEQFF.